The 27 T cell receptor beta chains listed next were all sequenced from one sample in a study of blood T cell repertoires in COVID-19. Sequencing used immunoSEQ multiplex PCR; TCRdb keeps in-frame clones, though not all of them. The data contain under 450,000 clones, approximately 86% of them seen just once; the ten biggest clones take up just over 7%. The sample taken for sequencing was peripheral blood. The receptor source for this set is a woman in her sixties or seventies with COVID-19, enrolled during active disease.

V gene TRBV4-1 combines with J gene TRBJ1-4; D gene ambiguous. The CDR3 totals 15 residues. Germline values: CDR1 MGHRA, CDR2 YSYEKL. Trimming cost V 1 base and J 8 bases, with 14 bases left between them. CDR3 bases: TGCGCCAGCAGCCAAGGGGAGGGTTTAGCCGAAAAACTGTTTTTT. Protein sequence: CASSQGEGLAEKLFF.

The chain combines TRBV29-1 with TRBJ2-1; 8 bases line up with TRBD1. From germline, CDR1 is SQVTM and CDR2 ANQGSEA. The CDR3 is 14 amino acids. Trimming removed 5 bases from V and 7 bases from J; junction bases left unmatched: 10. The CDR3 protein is CSVLLGTGRNEQFF. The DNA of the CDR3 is TGCAGCGTTCTGCTCGGGACAGGTAGAAATGAGCAGTTCTTC.

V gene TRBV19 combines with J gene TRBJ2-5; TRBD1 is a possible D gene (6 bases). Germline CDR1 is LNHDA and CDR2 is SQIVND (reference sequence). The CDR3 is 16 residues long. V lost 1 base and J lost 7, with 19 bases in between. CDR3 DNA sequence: TGTGCCAGTAGTATAGTACCGGGACAACGGGACGGGACCCAGTACTTC. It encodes CASSIVPGQRDGTQYF. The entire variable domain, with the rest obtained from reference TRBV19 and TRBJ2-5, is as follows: DGGITQSPKYLFRKEGQNVTLSCEQNLNHDAMYWYRQDPGQGLRLIYYSQIVNDFQKGDIAEGYSVSREKKESFPLTVTSAQKNPTAFYLCASSIVPGQRDGTQYFGPGTRLLVL.

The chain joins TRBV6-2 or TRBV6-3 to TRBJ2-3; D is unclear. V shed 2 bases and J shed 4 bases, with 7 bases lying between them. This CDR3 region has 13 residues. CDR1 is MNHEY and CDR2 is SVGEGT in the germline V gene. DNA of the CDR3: TGTGCCAGCAGTTACGGTGCGGCAGATACGCAGTATTTT. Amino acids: CASSYGAADTQYF.

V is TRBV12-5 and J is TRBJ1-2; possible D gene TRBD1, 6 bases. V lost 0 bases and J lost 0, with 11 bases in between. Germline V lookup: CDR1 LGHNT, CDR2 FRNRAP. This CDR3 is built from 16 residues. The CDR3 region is CASGLVIQGTNYGYTF. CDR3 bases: TGTGCTAGTGGTTTGGTAATACAGGGAACTAACTATGGCTACACCTTC.

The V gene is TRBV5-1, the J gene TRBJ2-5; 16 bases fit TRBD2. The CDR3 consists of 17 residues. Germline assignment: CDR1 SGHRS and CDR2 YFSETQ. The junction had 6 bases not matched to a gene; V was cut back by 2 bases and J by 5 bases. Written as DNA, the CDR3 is TGCGCCAGCAGCTTAGGGACTAGCGGGGGGGCCAGCGAGACCCAGTACTTC. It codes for CASSLGTSGGASETQYF.

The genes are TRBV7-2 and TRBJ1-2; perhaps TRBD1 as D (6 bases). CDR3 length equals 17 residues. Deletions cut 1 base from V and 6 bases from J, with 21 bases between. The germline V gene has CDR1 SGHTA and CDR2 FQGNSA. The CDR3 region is CASSLEGPGALIHGYTF. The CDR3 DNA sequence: TGTGCCAGCAGCTTAGAAGGCCCAGGGGCCCTTATTCATGGCTACACCTTC.

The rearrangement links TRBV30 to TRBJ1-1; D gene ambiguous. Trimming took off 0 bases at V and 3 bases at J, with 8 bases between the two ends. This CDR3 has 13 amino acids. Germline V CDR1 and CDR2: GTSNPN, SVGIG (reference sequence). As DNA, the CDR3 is TGTGCCTGGAGTGTGGGCAGCCACACTGAAGCTTTCTTT. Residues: CAWSVGSHTEAFF.

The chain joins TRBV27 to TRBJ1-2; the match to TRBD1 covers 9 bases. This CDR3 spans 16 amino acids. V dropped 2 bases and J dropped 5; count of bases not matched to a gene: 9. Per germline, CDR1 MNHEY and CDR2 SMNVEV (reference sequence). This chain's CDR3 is CASSLGQGSTWYGYTF. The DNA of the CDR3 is TGTGCCAGCAGTTTAGGACAGGGGTCAACTTGGTATGGCTACACCTTC.

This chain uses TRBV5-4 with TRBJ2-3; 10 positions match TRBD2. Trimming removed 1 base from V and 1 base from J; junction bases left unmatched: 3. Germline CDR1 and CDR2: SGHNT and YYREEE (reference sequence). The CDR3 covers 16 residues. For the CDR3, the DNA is TGTGCCAGCAGCTTGTATCTAGCGGGGGGCACAGATACGCAGTATTTT. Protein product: CASSLYLAGGTDTQYF.

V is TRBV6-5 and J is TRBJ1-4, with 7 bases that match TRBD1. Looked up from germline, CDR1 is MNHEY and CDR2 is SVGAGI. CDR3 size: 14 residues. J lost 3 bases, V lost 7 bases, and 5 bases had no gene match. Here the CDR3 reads CASNRQGPNEKLFF. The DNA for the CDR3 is TGTGCCAGCAATCGACAGGGTCCTAATGAAAAACTGTTTTTT.

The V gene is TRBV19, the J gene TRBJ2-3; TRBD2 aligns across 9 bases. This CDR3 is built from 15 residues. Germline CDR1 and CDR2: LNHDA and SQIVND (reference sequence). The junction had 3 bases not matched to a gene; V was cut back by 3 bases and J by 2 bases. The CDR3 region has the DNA TGTGCCAGTAGTATCCCTAGCGGGGTCACAGATACGCAGTATTTT. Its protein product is CASSIPSGVTDTQYF.

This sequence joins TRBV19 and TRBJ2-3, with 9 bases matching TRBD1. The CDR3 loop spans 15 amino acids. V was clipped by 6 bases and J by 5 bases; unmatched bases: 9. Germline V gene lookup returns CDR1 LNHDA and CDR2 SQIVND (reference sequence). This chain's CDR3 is CASSTDRGAGDTQYF. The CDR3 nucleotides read TGTGCCAGTAGCACGGACAGGGGAGCAGGAGATACGCAGTATTTT.

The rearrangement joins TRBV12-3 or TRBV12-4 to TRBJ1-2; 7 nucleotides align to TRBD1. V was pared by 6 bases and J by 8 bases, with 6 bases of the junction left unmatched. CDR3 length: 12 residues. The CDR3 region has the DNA TGTGCCAGCAGGCCGACAGGGAGAGGCTACACCTTC. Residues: CASRPTGRGYTF.

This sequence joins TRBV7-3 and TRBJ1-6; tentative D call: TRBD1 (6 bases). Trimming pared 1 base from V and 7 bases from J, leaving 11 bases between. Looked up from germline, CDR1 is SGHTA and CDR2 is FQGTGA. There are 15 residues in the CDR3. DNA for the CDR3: TGTGCCAGCAGCTTAATAGACAGGTTAAATTCACCCCTCCACTTT. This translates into CASSLIDRLNSPLHF.

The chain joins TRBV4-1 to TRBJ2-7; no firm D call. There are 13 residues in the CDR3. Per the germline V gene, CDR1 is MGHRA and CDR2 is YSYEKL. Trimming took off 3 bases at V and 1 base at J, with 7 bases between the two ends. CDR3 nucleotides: TGCGCCAGCAGCCACCCCGGGTCCTACGAGCAGTACTTC. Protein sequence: CASSHPGSYEQYF.

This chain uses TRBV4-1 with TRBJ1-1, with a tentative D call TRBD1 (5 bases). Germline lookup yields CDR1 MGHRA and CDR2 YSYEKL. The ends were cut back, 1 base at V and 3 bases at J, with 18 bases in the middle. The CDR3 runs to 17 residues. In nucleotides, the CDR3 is TGCGCCAGCAGCCAAGTTTCAGGGCGCCGGTTGGACACTGAAGCTTTCTTT. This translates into CASSQVSGRRLDTEAFF.

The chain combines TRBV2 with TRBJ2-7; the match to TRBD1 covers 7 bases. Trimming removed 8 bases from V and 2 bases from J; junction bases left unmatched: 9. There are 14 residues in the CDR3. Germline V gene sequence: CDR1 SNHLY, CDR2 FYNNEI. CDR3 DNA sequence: TGTGCCAGCGGCCGGGACAGTGGGACCTACGAGCAGTACTTC. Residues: CASGRDSGTYEQYF.

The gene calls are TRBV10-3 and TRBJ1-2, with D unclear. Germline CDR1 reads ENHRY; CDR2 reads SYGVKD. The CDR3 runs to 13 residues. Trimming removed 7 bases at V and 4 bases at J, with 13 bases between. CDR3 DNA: TGTGCCATCACTGGGGAGGGAGTCTATGGCTACACCTTC. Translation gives CAITGEGVYGYTF.

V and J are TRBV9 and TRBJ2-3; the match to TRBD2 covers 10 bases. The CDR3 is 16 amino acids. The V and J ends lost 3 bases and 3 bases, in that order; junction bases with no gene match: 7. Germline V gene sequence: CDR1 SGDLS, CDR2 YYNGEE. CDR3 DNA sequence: TGTGCCAGCAGCGCAAGAGCGGGGGGGCATACAGATACGCAGTATTTT. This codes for CASSARAGGHTDTQYF.

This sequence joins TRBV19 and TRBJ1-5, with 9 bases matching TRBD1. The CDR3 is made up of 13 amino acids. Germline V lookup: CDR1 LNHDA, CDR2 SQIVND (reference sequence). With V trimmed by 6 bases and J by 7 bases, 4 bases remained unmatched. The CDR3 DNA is TGTGCCAGTAGCGGGACAGGGATCCAGCCCCAGCATTTT. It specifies CASSGTGIQPQHF.

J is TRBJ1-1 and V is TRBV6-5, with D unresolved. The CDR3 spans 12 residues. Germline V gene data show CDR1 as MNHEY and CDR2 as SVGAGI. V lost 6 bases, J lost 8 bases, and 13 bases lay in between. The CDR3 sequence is CASSDPMREAFF. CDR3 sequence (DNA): TGTGCCAGCAGCGACCCCATGAGGGAAGCTTTCTTT.

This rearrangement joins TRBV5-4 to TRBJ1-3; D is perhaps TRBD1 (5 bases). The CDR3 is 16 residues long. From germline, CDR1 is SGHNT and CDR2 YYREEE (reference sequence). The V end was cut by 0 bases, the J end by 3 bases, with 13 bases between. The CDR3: CASSLGPTGIGNTIYF. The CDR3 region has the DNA TGTGCCAGCAGCTTGGGACCTACAGGAATTGGAAACACCATATATTTT. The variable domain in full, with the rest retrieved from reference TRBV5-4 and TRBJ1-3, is ETGVTQSPTHLIKTRGQQVTLRCSSQSGHNTVSWYQQALGQGPQFIFQYYREEENGRGNFPPRFSGLQFPNYSSELNVNALELDDSALYLCASSLGPTGIGNTIYFGEGSWLTVV.

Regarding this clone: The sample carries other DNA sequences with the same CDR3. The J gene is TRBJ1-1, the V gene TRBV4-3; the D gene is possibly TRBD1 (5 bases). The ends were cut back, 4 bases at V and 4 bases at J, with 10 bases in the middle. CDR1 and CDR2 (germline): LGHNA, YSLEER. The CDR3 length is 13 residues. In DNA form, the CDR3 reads TGCGCCAGCAGCCTAACGGGGGGCACTGAAGCTTTCTTT. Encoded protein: CASSLTGGTEAFF.

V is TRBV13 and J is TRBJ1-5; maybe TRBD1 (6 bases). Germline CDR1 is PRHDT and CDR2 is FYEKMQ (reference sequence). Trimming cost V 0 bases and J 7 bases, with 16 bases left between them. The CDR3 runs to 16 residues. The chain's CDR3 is CASSLGRGGVGQPQHF. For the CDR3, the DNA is TGTGCCAGCAGCTTAGGCCGGGGGGGCGTGGGCCAGCCCCAGCATTTT. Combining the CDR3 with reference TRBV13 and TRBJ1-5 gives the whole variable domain AAGVIQSPRHLIKEKRETATLKCYPIPRHDTVYWYQQGPGQDPQFLISFYEKMQSDKGSIPDRFSAQQFSDYHSELNMSSLELGDSALYFCASSLGRGGVGQPQHFGDGTRLSIL.

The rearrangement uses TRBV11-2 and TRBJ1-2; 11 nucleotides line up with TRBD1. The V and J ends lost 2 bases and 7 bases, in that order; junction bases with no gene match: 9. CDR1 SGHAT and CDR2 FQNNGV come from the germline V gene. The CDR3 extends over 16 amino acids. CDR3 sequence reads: CASSLRLLGTGGGYTF. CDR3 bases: TGTGCCAGCAGCTTAAGGCTGTTGGGGACAGGGGGTGGCTACACCTTC.

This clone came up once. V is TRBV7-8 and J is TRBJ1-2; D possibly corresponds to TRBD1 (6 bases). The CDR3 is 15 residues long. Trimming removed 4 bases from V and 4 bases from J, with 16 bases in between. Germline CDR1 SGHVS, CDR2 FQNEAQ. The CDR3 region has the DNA TGTGCCAGCAGCTCCGCCCGACAGGCTATCTATGGCTACACCTTC. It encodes CASSSARQAIYGYTF.